This T cell receptor (beta chain) was retrieved from a study of T cell changes during pregnancy in multiple sclerosis. There are 13 residues in the CDR3. CDR1 LNHDA and CDR2 SQIVND come from the germline V gene (reference sequence). The V gene lost 4 bases and the J gene lost 7 bases, with 14 bases spanning the gap. This table comes from immunoSEQ multiplex PCR, and its TCRdb copy is limited to in-frame clones, with some not included. The repertoire holds under 70,000 clones, with about 90% as singletons. This sequence was found in a female donor with multiple sclerosis, enrolled in a pregnancy study. The sample in question was CD4+ T cells from peripheral blood mononuclear cells, obtained in the first trimester of pregnancy. The chain links TRBV19 to TRBJ2-7, with D possibly TRBD1 on 6 matching bases. The CDR3 bases are TGTGCCAGTAGTACCCAGGGGAGTGGAGAGCAGTACTTC. The encoded protein is CASSTQGSGEQYF.